The rows below give T cell receptor beta chains drawn from one sample of a study of beta chain features in type 1 diabetes. Sequencing used immunoSEQ multiplex PCR; TCRdb keeps in-frame clones, though not all of them. The top ten clones hold 1% of a sample with around 300,000 clones, under 8.5% of them seen once. What was sequenced was central memory CD4+ T cells from blood. These receptors were collected from a young woman in good health. Each CDR3 is given with its conserved first and last residue. A D gene is named only where the DNA matches it firmly. Clone size is not always given. Where it is, it says once, few, many or a class for expanded clones.

abundance	v_gene	d_gene	j_gene	CDR3nt	CDR3aa
NA	TRBV19	NA	TRBJ2-1	TGTGCCAGTAGTCTCGAACGGGAGAAGCAGTTCTTC	CASSLEREKQFF
NA	TRBV5-4	TRBD1	TRBJ2-2	TGTGCCAGCAGCTCCCGGACAGGGGATCGACACGGGGAGCTGTTTTTT	CASSSRTGDRHGELFF
NA	TRBV19	NA	TRBJ2-4	TGTGCCAGTACCTCCCCCGCCGACAGAGCCAAAAACATTCAGTACTTC	CASTSPADRAKNIQYF
NA	TRBV6-1	NA	TRBJ1-5	TGTGCCAGCAGCCTGACAGAGAATCAGCCCCAGCATTTT	CASSLTENQPQHF
NA	TRBV7-2	NA	TRBJ2-1	TGTGCCAGCAGCTTAGAGAGGGGGGCTAGGAATGAGCAGTTCTTC	CASSLERGARNEQFF
NA	TRBV14	NA	TRBJ1-2	TGTGCCAGCAGTCGAAAAGCTGGACAGCTCTATGGCTACACCTTC	CASSRKAGQLYGYTF
NA	TRBV20-1	NA	TRBJ2-1	TGCAGTGCCCATAATCCCAATGAGCAGTTCTTC	CSAHNPNEQFF
NA	TRBV5-4	NA	TRBJ2-7	TGTGCCACCGCGGCTGGGGGGATATACGAGCAGTACTTC	CATAAGGIYEQYF
few	TRBV5-5	NA	TRBJ2-5	TGTGCCAGCAGCTTGTCAGGGAGCGGCCAGTACTTC	CASSLSGSGQYF
NA	TRBV18	TRBD1	TRBJ2-7	TGTGCCAGCTCGCGGGGACAGGGTTCCTCCTACGAGCAGTACTTC	CASSRGQGSSYEQYF
NA	TRBV10-3	NA	TRBJ2-1	TGTGCCATCAGCAAGACAGGCTACAATGAGCAGTTCTTC	CAISKTGYNEQFF
NA	TRBV11-1	NA	TRBJ2-5	TGTGCCAGCAGCTTAGAGGGTGCCTCCCGGGAGACCCAGTACTTC	CASSLEGASRETQYF
few	TRBV27	NA	TRBJ2-3	TGTGCCAGCAGTTCCCCCTCGTTAAGAACAGATACGCAGTATTTT	CASSSPSLRTDTQYF
NA	TRBV11-2	NA	TRBJ1-4	TGTGCCAGCAGTGGGGATAGGGGTGAAAAACTGTTTTTT	CASSGDRGEKLFF
NA	TRBV28	NA	TRBJ1-5	TGTGCCACCACCGCCCAGCTCAATCAGCCCCAGCATTTT	CATTAQLNQPQHF
NA	TRBV4-2	NA	TRBJ2-6	TGTGCCAGCACCCGAGTAGGCAGGGACTCTGGGGCCAACGTCCTGACTTTC	CASTRVGRDSGANVLTF
NA	TRBV5-6	NA	TRBJ2-3	TGTGCCAGCAGCTTGGTAGAATCAGGGCTCAACCAGAATTTT	CASSLVESGLNQNF
NA	TRBV6-5	TRBD1	TRBJ2-7	TGTGCCAGCAGACACCGGGACAGGACCTACGAGCAGTACTTC	CASRHRDRTYEQYF
few	TRBV21-1	NA	TRBJ2-1	TGTGCCAGCAGCAAGAGACTAGCGGGAGGTCACAATGAGCAGTTCTTC	CASSKRLAGGHNEQFF
NA	TRBV30	TRBD2	TRBJ2-7	TGTGCCTGGGGTAGCGGGAGGGCCCCCTACGAGCAGTACTTC	CAWGSGRAPYEQYF
few	TRBV18	NA	TRBJ2-3	TGTGCCAGCTCTCCGACTTTGGACACGGGCACAGATACGCAGTATTTT	CASSPTLDTGTDTQYF
NA	TRBV7-9	NA	TRBJ2-2	TGTGCCAGCAGCCCCCAGGGACTCAACACCGGGGAGCTGTTTTTT	CASSPQGLNTGELFF
NA	TRBV5-1	TRBD1	TRBJ2-1	TGCGCCAGCAGCCTTCTGGGACAGGGAGTTGTACGTGAGCAGTTCTTC	CASSLLGQGVVREQFF
NA	TRBV9	TRBD1	TRBJ2-5	TGTGCCAGCAGTGGGTTGGGGACAGAGCAAGAGACCCAGTACTTC	CASSGLGTEQETQYF
few	TRBV30	NA	TRBJ1-5	TGTGCCTGGAGTGCCTTAACCCCCGGCCAGCCCCAGCATTTT	CAWSALTPGQPQHF
few	TRBV9	NA	TRBJ2-3	TGTGCCAGCAGCGTACAGGGCACAGATACGCAGTATTTT	CASSVQGTDTQYF
few	TRBV15	TRBD1	TRBJ2-5	TGTGCCACCAGCAGCCGGACAGGGAAGAAAGAGACCCAGTACTTC	CATSSRTGKKETQYF
NA	TRBV29-1	NA	TRBJ2-3	TGCAGCGTTGTTCGCCCGGGTACAGATACGCAGTATTTT	CSVVRPGTDTQYF
NA	TRBV25-1	NA	TRBJ1-1	TGTGCCAGCAGTGAATATAAAGGGGAAGCTTTCTTT	CASSEYKGEAFF
NA	TRBV5-1	NA	TRBJ1-2	TGCGCCAGCAGCTTGGGAGCCAGCTATGGCTACACCTTC	CASSLGASYGYTF
many	TRBV18	NA	TRBJ2-1	TGTGCCAGCTCCCCACCCGCACAGGGAGTCGCTGAGCAGTTCTTC	CASSPPAQGVAEQFF
NA	TRBV10-3	NA	TRBJ1-1	TGTGCCATCAGTCCCCGACCCGAAGGGGACACTGAAGCTTTCTTT	CAISPRPEGDTEAFF
NA	TRBV6-6	NA	TRBJ1-3	TGTGCCAGCCGAGGCACGGGACGAAACACCATATATTTT	CASRGTGRNTIYF
NA	TRBV2	NA	TRBJ2-5	TGTGCCAGCAGTGCGTTACAGGGAGGGGAGACCCAGTACTTC	CASSALQGGETQYF
few	TRBV14	NA	TRBJ1-2	TGTGCCAGCAGCCGGGGGATGGTCGACTATGGCTACACCTTC	CASSRGMVDYGYTF
NA	TRBV7-2	TRBD1	TRBJ2-2	TGTGCCAGCAGTCGAGAGAGGACAGGGTATGGTGACGGGGAGCTGTTTTTT	CASSRERTGYGDGELFF
few	TRBV6-5	NA	TRBJ1-2	TGTGCCAGCAGTTTGGGTCGGAACTATGGCTACACCTTC	CASSLGRNYGYTF
few	TRBV4-1	NA	TRBJ1-2	TGCGCCAGCCAGCGGGGGGCGGACTATGGCTACACCTTC	CASQRGADYGYTF
NA	TRBV29-1	NA	TRBJ1-1	TGCAGCGTTCAGGTGGATTCGTTCGACAGGGAAGCTTTCTTT	CSVQVDSFDREAFF
few	TRBV7-3	NA	TRBJ2-6	TGTGCCAGCAGCTTATCACGCACTGGGGCCAACGTCCTGACTTTC	CASSLSRTGANVLTF
few	TRBV6-5	NA	TRBJ1-3	TGTGCCAGCAGTTACTCGCTCAGGACTGGAAACACCATATATTTT	CASSYSLRTGNTIYF
many	TRBV18	NA	TRBJ1-1	TGTGCCAGCTTCGGATACACCCGGGGGACTGAAGCTTTCTTT	CASFGYTRGTEAFF
NA	TRBV2	TRBD2	TRBJ2-3	TGTGCCAGCCGAGGACTAGACTCAGATACGCAGTATTTT	CASRGLDSDTQYF
NA	TRBV7-4	NA	TRBJ2-5	TGTGCCAGCAGCCTAGAGTCAGGGAAGACCCAGTACTTC	CASSLESGKTQYF
NA	TRBV7-6	NA	TRBJ1-3	TGTGCCAGCAGCTTAGTAGAAGCTGGAAACACCATATATTTT	CASSLVEAGNTIYF
few	TRBV19	NA	TRBJ2-1	TGTGCCAGTAGTATGGGGACTTCCCGAGTAGAGCAGTTCTTC	CASSMGTSRVEQFF
few	TRBV5-1	NA	TRBJ2-1	TGCGCCAGCAGCTTGGATCCAGGGTCCCACAATGAGCAGTTCTTC	CASSLDPGSHNEQFF
NA	TRBV18	NA	TRBJ1-3	TGTGCCAGCTCACCAACCGCCCGAGACGGAGCCTCTGGAAACACCATATATTTT	CASSPTARDGASGNTIYF
NA	TRBV7-2	NA	TRBJ2-5	TGTGCCAGCAGTAGAAACTTCGGGACGGGGAAAGAGACCCAGTACTTC	CASSRNFGTGKETQYF
NA	TRBV6-5	TRBD1	TRBJ2-1	TGTGCCAGCAGTGCCCGACAGGGCGCCAATGAGCAGTTCTTC	CASSARQGANEQFF
NA	TRBV6-5	NA	TRBJ1-2	TGTGCCAGCAGTTCTCCACGGGGCCGCGCTAACTATGGCTACACCTTC	CASSSPRGRANYGYTF
NA	TRBV5-4	NA	TRBJ2-1	TGTGCCAGCCGCCCGTCCGTTCAACGGAGCTCCTACAATGAGCAGTTCTTC	CASRPSVQRSSYNEQFF
NA	TRBV29-1	NA	TRBJ2-4	TGCAGCGTTGAAGACAGGGGAAACAAAAACATTCAGTACTTC	CSVEDRGNKNIQYF
NA	TRBV5-4	NA	TRBJ2-5	TGTGCCACAGGGGGGCTGGGGGGAGGACAAGAGACCCAGTACTTC	CATGGLGGGQETQYF
few	TRBV5-5	TRBD1	TRBJ1-1	TGTGCCAGCAGCTCGCGCAGGGGGCCCACTGAAGCTTTCTTT	CASSSRRGPTEAFF
NA	TRBV18	NA	TRBJ2-5	TGTGCCAGCTCACCACCGGGGGAAGAGACCCAGTACTTC	CASSPPGEETQYF
NA	TRBV7-2	NA	TRBJ2-3	TGTGCCAGCAGCCCTGACGGCAACACAGATACGCAGTATTTT	CASSPDGNTDTQYF
few	TRBV18	NA	TRBJ2-1	TGTGCCAGCTCGGTGGAGGGACAGACCTTCTCTAAGCAGTTCTTC	CASSVEGQTFSKQFF
NA	TRBV15	NA	TRBJ2-5	TGTGCCACCAGCCGCACTGTGGGATTCACTTCGAAGACCCAGTACTTC	CATSRTVGFTSKTQYF